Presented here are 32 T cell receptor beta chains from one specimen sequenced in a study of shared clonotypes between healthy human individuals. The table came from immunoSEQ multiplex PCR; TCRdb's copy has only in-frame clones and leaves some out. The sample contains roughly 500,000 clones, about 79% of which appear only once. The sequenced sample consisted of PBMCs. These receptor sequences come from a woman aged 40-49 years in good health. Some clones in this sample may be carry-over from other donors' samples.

For the CDR3, the DNA is TGTGCCAGCAGAGACAGCCTTAACTATGGCTACACCTTC. This gives the protein CASRDSLNYGYTF. This sequence joins TRBV6-5 and TRBJ1-2, with D perhaps TRBD1 (5 bases). Germline V lookup: CDR1 MNHEY, CDR2 SVGAGI. The V end lost 6 bases, the J end lost 1 base, and 9 bases lay between the germline ends. The CDR3 has 13 amino acids.

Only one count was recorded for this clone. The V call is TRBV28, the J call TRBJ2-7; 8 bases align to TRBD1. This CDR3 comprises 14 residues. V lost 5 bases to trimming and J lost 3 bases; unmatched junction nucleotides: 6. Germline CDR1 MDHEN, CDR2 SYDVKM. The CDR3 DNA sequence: TGTGCCAGCAGTCCTCGACAGGGGCGCTACGAGCAGTACTTC. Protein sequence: CASSPRQGRYEQYF.

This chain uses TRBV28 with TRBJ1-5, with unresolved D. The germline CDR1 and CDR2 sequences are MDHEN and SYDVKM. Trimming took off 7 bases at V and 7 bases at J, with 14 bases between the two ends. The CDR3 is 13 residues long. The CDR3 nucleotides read TGTGCCAGCACCGACTCTGGCGCGCAGCCCCAGCATTTT. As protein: CASTDSGAQPQHF.

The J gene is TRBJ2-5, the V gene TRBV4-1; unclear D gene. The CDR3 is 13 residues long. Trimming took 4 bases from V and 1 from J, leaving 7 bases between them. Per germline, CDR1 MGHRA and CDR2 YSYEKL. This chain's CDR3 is CASSPSIQETQYF. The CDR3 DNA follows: TGCGCCAGCAGCCCCTCGATCCAAGAGACCCAGTACTTC.

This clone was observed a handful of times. Here the CDR3 reads CASSPPGGRENQPQHF. In nucleotides, the CDR3 is TGTGCCAGCTCACCACCGGGGGGGAGGGAGAATCAGCCCCAGCATTTT. The V and J genes are TRBV18 and TRBJ1-5; D perhaps matches TRBD1 (5 bases). Germline V gene sequence: CDR1 KGHSH, CDR2 LQKENI. V was pared by 0 bases and J by 4 bases, with 13 bases between. CDR3 length: 16 residues. Variable domain in full (rest from reference TRBV18 and TRBJ1-5): NAGVMQNPRHLVRRRGQEARLRCSPMKGHSHVYWYRQLPEEGLKFMVYLQKENIIDESGMPKERFSAEFPKEGPSILRIQQVVRGDSAAYFCASSPPGGRENQPQHFGDGTRLSIL.

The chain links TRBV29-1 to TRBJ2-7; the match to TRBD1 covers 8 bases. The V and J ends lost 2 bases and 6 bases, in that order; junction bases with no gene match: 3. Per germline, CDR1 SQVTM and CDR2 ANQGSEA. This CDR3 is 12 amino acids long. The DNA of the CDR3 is TGCAGCGTTGAACAGGGGGCGGGCGAGCAGTACTTC. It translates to CSVEQGAGEQYF.

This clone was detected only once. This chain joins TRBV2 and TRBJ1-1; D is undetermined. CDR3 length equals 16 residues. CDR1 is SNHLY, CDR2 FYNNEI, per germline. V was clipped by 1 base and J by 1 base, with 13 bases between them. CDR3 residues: CASSEVLGRPNTEAFF. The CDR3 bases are TGTGCCAGCAGTGAAGTTTTGGGGAGGCCGAACACTGAAGCTTTCTTT.

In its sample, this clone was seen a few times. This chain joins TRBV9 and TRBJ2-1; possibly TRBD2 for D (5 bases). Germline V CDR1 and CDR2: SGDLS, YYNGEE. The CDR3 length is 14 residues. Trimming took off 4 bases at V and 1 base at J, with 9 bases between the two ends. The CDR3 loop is CASSPRDSYNEQFF. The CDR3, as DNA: TGTGCCAGCAGCCCGAGGGATTCCTACAATGAGCAGTTCTTC.

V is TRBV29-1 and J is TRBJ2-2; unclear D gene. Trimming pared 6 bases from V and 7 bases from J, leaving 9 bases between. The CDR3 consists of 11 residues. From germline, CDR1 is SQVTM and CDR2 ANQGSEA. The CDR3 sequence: CSVPESGELFF. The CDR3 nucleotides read TGCAGCGTCCCGGAGAGCGGGGAGCTGTTTTTT.

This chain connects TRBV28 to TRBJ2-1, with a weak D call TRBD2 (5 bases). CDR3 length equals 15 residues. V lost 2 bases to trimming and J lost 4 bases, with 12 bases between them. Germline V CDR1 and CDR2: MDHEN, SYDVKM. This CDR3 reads CASSLQAGTYNEQFF. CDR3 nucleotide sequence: TGTGCCAGCAGTTTACAGGCGGGTACGTACAATGAGCAGTTCTTC.

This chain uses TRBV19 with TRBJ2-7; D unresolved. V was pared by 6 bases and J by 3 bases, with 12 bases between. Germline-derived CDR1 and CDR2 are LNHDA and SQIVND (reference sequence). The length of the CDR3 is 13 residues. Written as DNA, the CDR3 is TGTGCCAGTAGAAAGGGCCCGGACTACGAGCAGTACTTC. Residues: CASRKGPDYEQYF.

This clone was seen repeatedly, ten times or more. The CDR3 reads CASSLDGQGPDTQYF. The CDR3 DNA follows: TGTGCCAGCAGCTTAGATGGGCAGGGACCAGATACGCAGTATTTT. This chain joins TRBV11-3 and TRBJ2-3; tentatively, D is TRBD1 or TRBD2 (5 bases each). In germline, CDR1 is SGHNT, CDR2 YENEEA. The CDR3 has 15 residues. Trimming pared 0 bases from V and 4 bases from J, leaving 11 bases between.

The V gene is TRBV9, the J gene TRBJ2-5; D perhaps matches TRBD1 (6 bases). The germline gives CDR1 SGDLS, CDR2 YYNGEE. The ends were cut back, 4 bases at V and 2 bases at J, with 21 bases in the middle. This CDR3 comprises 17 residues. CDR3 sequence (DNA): TGTGCCAGCAGCCCTAGACAGGATCCTCCTCCTCAAGAGACCCAGTACTTC. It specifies CASSPRQDPPPQETQYF.

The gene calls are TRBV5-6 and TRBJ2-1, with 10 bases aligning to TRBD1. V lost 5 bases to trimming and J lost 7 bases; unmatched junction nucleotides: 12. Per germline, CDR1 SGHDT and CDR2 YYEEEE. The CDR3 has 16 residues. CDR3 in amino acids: CASRPPTGTGVNEQFF. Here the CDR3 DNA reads TGTGCCAGCAGACCCCCGACCGGGACAGGGGTAAATGAGCAGTTCTTC. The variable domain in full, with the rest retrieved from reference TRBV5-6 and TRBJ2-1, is DAGVTQSPTHLIKTRGQQVTLRCSPKSGHDTVSWYQQALGQGPQFIFQYYEEEERQRGNFPDRFSGHQFPNYSSELNVNALLLGDSALYLCASRPPTGTGVNEQFFGPGTRLTVL.

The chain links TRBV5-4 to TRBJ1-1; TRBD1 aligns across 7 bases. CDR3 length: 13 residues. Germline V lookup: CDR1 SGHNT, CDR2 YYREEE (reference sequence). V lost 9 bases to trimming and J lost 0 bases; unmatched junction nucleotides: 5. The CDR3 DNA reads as TGTGCCACCTCGGGACAGATGAACACTGAAGCTTTCTTT. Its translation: CATSGQMNTEAFF.

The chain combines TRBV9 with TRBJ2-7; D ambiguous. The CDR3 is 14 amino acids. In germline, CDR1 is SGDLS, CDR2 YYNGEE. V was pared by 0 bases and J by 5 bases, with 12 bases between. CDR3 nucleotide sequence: TGTGCCAGCAGCGTAGGTGGCGAAGGAAACGAGCAGTACTTC. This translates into CASSVGGEGNEQYF.

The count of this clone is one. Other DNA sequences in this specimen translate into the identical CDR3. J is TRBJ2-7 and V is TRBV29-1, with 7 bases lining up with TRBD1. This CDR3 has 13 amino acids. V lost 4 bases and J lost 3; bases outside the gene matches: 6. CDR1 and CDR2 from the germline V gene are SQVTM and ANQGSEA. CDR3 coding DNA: TGCAGCGTTGCGTGGACAGGAAACTACGAGCAGTACTTC. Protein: CSVAWTGNYEQYF.

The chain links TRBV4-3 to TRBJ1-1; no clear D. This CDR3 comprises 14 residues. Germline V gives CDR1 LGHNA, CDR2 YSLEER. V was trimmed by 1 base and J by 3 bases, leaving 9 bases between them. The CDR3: CASSQGNYYTEAFF. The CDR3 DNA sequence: TGCGCCAGCAGCCAAGGTAATTATTACACTGAAGCTTTCTTT.

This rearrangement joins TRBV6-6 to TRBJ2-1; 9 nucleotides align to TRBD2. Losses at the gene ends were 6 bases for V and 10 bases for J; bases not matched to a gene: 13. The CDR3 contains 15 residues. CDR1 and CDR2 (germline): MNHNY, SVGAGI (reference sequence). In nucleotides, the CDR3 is TGTGCCAGCAGCTTTCAAGCGGGAGGATATGGAGAGCAGTTCTTC. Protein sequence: CASSFQAGGYGEQFF.

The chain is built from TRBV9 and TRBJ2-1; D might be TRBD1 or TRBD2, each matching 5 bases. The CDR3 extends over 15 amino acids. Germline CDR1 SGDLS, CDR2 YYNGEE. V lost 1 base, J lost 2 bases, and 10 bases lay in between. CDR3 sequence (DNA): TGTGCCAGCAGCGTATTCCCGGGACCCTACAATGAGCAGTTCTTC. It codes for CASSVFPGPYNEQFF.

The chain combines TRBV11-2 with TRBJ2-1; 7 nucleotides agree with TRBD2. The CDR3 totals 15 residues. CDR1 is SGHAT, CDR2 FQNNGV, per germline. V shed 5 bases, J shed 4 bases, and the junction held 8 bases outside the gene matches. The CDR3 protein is CASSNSAGPYNEQFF. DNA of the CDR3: TGTGCCAGCAGCAATTCAGCGGGACCTTACAATGAGCAGTTCTTC.

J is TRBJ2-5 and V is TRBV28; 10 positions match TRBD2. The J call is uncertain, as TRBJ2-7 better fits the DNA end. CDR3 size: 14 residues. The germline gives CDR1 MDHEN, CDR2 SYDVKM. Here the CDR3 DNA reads TGTGCCAGCAGGGCTAGCGGGAGCTCCTACGAGCAGTACTTC. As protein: CASRASGSSYEQYF.

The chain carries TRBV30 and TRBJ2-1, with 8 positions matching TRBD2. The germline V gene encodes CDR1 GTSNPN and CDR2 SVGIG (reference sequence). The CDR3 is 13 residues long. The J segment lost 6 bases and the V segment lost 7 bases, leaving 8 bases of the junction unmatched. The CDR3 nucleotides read TGTGCCTCACGATGGCTAGCGGGCAATGAGCAGTTCTTC. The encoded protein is CASRWLAGNEQFF.

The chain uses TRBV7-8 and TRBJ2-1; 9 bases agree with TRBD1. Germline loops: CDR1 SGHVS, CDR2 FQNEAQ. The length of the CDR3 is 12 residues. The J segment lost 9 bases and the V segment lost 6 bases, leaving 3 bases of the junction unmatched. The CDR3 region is CASRQDRGEQFF. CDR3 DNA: TGTGCCAGCAGGCAGGACAGGGGTGAGCAGTTCTTC.

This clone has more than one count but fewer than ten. CDR3 nucleotides: TGTGCCAGCAGCTTAGCGCTCTCCGGGAGAGGCGCAGATACGCAGTATTTT. Amino acids: CASSLALSGRGADTQYF. V and J are TRBV7-2 and TRBJ2-3, with D maybe TRBD2 (6 bases). Germline-derived CDR1 and CDR2 are SGHTA and FQGNSA. V shed 0 bases and J shed 4 bases, with 17 bases lying between them. CDR3 length: 17 residues.

The chain's CDR3 is CASSAPGTSAYNEQFF. In DNA, the CDR3 is TGCGCCAGCAGTGCGCCCGGTACTAGCGCTTACAATGAGCAGTTCTTC. The gene calls are TRBV10-2 and TRBJ2-1; 7 nucleotides agree with TRBD2. Germline V gene sequence: CDR1 WSHSY, CDR2 SAAADI. V lost 4 bases and J lost 4; bases outside the gene matches: 10. The CDR3 is 16 residues long.

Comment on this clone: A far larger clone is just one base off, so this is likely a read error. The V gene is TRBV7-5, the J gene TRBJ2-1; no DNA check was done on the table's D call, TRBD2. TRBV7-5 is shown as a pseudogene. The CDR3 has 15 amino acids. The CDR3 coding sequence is TGTGCCAGCAGCTTCGGAACTAGCGGACACAATGAGCAGTTCTTC. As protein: CASSFGTSGHNEQFF.

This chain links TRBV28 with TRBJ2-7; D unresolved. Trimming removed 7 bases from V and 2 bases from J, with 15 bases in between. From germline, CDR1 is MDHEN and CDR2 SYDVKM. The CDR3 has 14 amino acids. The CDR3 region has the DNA TGTGCCAGCACCTCCGGCAGATCGGCCTACGAGCAGTACTTC. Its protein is CASTSGRSAYEQYF.

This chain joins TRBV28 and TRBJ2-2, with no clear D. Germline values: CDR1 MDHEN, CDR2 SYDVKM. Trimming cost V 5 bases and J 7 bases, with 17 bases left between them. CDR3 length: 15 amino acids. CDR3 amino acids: CASSLSRWANGELFF. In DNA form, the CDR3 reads TGTGCCAGCAGTCTATCACGGTGGGCTAACGGGGAGCTGTTTTTT.

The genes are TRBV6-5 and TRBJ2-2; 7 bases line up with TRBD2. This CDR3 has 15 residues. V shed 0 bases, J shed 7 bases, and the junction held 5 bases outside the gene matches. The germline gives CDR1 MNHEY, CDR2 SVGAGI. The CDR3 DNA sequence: TGTGCCAGCAGTTACTCGTGGACTAGAATCGGGGAGCTGTTTTTT. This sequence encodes CASSYSWTRIGELFF.

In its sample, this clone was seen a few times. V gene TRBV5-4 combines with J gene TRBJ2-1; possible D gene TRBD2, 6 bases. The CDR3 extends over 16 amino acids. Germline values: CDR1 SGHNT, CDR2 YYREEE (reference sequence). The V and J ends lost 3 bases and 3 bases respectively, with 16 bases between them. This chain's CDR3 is CASSSSSANYYNEQFF. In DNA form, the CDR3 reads TGTGCCAGCAGCTCCTCTAGCGCAAATTACTACAATGAGCAGTTCTTC. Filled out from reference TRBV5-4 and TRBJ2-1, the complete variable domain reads ETGVTQSPTHLIKTRGQQVTLRCSSQSGHNTVSWYQQALGQGPQFIFQYYREEENGRGNFPPRFSGLQFPNYSSELNVNALELDDSALYLCASSSSSANYYNEQFFGPGTRLTVL.

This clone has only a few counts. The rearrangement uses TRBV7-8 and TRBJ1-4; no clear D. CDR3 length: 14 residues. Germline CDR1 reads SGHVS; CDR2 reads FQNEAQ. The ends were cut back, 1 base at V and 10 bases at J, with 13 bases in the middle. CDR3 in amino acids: CASSLGISGGKLFF. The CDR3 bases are TGTGCCAGCAGCTTAGGAATCTCCGGCGGAAAACTGTTTTTT.